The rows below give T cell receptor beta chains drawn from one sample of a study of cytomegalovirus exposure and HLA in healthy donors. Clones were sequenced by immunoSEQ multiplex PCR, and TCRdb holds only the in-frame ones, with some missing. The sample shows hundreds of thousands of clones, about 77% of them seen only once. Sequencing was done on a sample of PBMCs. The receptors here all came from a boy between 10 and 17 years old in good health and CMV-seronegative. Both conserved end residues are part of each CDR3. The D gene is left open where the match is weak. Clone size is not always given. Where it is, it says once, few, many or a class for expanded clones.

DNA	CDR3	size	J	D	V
TGCGCCAGCAGCGTCAACAATGAGCAGTTCTTC	CASSVNNEQFF	NA	TRBJ2-1	NA	TRBV5-1
TGTGCCAGCAGCCAAGGGAGGGGGCGGACGGGCACTGAAGCTTTCTTT	CASSQGRGRTGTEAFF	NA	TRBJ1-1	TRBD1	TRBV14
TGCAGCGTCGTCCTCCGACTACCTTACAATGAGCAGTTCTTC	CSVVLRLPYNEQFF	NA	TRBJ2-1	NA	TRBV29-1
TGCGCCAGCAGCCCCTTTGGGGGTAGACTAGCGGGAGGGCGCGACGAGCAGTACTTC	CASSPFGGRLAGGRDEQYF	NA	TRBJ2-7	TRBD2	TRBV4-1
TGCAGCGTTGAGGCTCAGGGGAACATTCAGTACTTC	CSVEAQGNIQYF	NA	TRBJ2-4	NA	TRBV29-1
TGTGCCAGCAGTGTAGGTACCCAGGCGACGAAACTGTTTTTT	CASSVGTQATKLFF	NA	TRBJ1-4	NA	TRBV2
TGTGCCAGCAGTTTCAATGGACTAGCGGTCTCACGGGGCAATGAGCAGTTCTTC	CASSFNGLAVSRGNEQFF	NA	TRBJ2-1	TRBD2	TRBV27
TGTGCCAGCACGACAGGCACAGATACGCAGTATTTT	CASTTGTDTQYF	NA	TRBJ2-3	NA	TRBV9
TGCGCCAGCAGCTTCAACAATGAGCAGTTCTTC	CASSFNNEQFF	NA	TRBJ2-1	NA	TRBV5-1
TGTGCCTGGTCAGGCGAGGGAAAGTTTGGCTACACCTTC	CAWSGEGKFGYTF	NA	TRBJ1-2	NA	TRBV30
TGTGCCAGCAGCTTACAGGGGAAGGTGGGCGAGCAGTACTTC	CASSLQGKVGEQYF	NA	TRBJ2-7	NA	TRBV7-9
TGTGCCAGCAGCATTGACAGGGGGAATGCCAAAAACATTCAGTACTTC	CASSIDRGNAKNIQYF	NA	TRBJ2-4	TRBD1	TRBV5-6
TGTGCTAGCAGCAGAACTAGCGGGGGTTACAATGAGCAGTTCTTC	CASSRTSGGYNEQFF	NA	TRBJ2-1	TRBD2	TRBV7-7
TGTGCCAGCAGCTTAATATCCAGCTCCTACAATGAGCAGTTCTTC	CASSLISSSYNEQFF	NA	TRBJ2-1	NA	TRBV11-2
TGTGCCTGGAGTGTACAAAGCGGGAGGTACACAGATACGCAGTATTTT	CAWSVQSGRYTDTQYF	NA	TRBJ2-3	TRBD2	TRBV30
TGCGCCAGCAGCCCCGACGGGGCTGGAAACACCATATATTTT	CASSPDGAGNTIYF	few	TRBJ1-3	NA	TRBV5-1
TGTGCCAGTAGTATAGAGGGCCCGTTGCAGGGCTACACCTTC	CASSIEGPLQGYTF	NA	TRBJ1-2	NA	TRBV19
TGCGCCAGCAGCTTGGATGTTCGGGGTGCCGGAAACACCATATATTTT	CASSLDVRGAGNTIYF	few	TRBJ1-3	NA	TRBV5-1
TGTGCCAGCAGTGAAGGGCCTACCTGGAAAGGAGGATTCACCCACGAGCAGTACTTC	CASSEGPTWKGGFTHEQYF	NA	TRBJ2-7	NA	TRBV2
TGTGCCAGCAGCCCTATGACAGGGGGCTACACTGAAGCTTTCTTT	CASSPMTGGYTEAFF	few	TRBJ1-1	TRBD1	TRBV7-9
TGTGCCAGCAGTGTGAAGGGGGGGGTAGCTAACTATGGCTACACCTTC	CASSVKGGVANYGYTF	NA	TRBJ1-2	NA	TRBV5-6
TGCAGTGCTAGAGATCGAGGAATTCAGTACTTC	CSARDRGIQYF	NA	TRBJ2-4	NA	TRBV20-1
TGTGCCAGCAGCTTAGATAATGTGATAGCGTCTTACGAGCAGTACTTC	CASSLDNVIASYEQYF	NA	TRBJ2-7	NA	TRBV11-2
TGTGCCAGCAGCGTAGGTGGTAGCGGGGGGGCCGCCCTCAATGAGCAGTTCTTC	CASSVGGSGGAALNEQFF	NA	TRBJ2-1	TRBD2	TRBV9
TGTGCCAGCTCACCCCGACAGGGAGGAGGTGAAGCTTTCTTT	CASSPRQGGGEAFF	NA	TRBJ1-1	TRBD1	TRBV18
TGCGCCAGCAGCTTGGCCCCCCGACAGGGCGTATCAGATGGCTACACCTTC	CASSLAPRQGVSDGYTF	NA	TRBJ1-2	TRBD1	TRBV5-1
TGTGCCAGCAGCTCTTCTAGTCAGGGGTACGAGCAGTACTTC	CASSSSSQGYEQYF	few	TRBJ2-7	NA	TRBV7-8
TGTGCCAGCAGCACGGACAGGGGAAACAACGAGCAGTACTTC	CASSTDRGNNEQYF	NA	TRBJ2-7	TRBD1	TRBV7-9
TGTGCCAGCAGCCAAGATCGGGACAGCCCTTTTGGCTACACCTTC	CASSQDRDSPFGYTF	few	TRBJ1-2	TRBD1	TRBV4-2
TGTGCCAGCTCACCGGCCGGGACAGGGAGAGAAAAACTGTTTTTT	CASSPAGTGREKLFF	NA	TRBJ1-4	TRBD1	TRBV18
TGTGCCAGCAGAAACAGGGGGCAAACCAAAAACATTCAGTACTTC	CASRNRGQTKNIQYF	NA	TRBJ2-4	TRBD1	TRBV6-6
TGCGCCAGCAGCCCCCGGGAGGGCCCCCCGTTGCAGTACTTC	CASSPREGPPLQYF	NA	TRBJ2-7	TRBD2	TRBV4-1
TGTTCCGCCGGGGGACTCGAGCAGTACTTC	CSAGGLEQYF	NA	TRBJ2-7	NA	TRBV7-9
TGTGCCAGCAGCTCGACCCTCAGGGGGCTTGGCAATCAGCCCCAGCATTTT	CASSSTLRGLGNQPQHF	NA	TRBJ1-5	TRBD1	TRBV5-5
TGCGCCAGCAGCCAAGTGGCCTCAGGGAGGCGCGAAAAACTGTTTTTT	CASSQVASGRREKLFF	NA	TRBJ1-4	NA	TRBV4-1
TGTGCCTGGAGTGGGACAGGGAATCAGCCCCAGCATTTT	CAWSGTGNQPQHF	few	TRBJ1-5	TRBD1	TRBV30
TGTGCCAGCAGTCAACAGCACAATCAGCCCCAGCATTTT	CASSQQHNQPQHF	NA	TRBJ1-5	NA	TRBV27
TGTGCCAGCAGTGTTATATTCGATCAGCCCCAGCATTTT	CASSVIFDQPQHF	few	TRBJ1-5	NA	TRBV6-1
TGTGCCAGCAGGGACAGGAAAAACACTGAAGCTTTCTTT	CASRDRKNTEAFF	NA	TRBJ1-1	TRBD1	TRBV2
TGCGCCAGCAGCCCTCGGGGCGGGGGCCTCCTGTACGAGCAGTACTTC	CASSPRGGGLLYEQYF	NA	TRBJ2-7	NA	TRBV5-1
TGTGCCAGCTCACCCGGGACAGGGGAAGGTGAAGCTTTCTTT	CASSPGTGEGEAFF	NA	TRBJ1-1	TRBD1	TRBV18
TGTGCCAGCAGTTTATTGGGGCCTCAGCCCCAGCATTTT	CASSLLGPQPQHF	NA	TRBJ1-5	NA	TRBV28
TGTGCCATCAGTGAGGGGGCGCTCAGGAACACTGAAGCTTTCTTT	CAISEGALRNTEAFF	few	TRBJ1-1	NA	TRBV10-3
TGTGCCAGCAGCCCGACAGGCCGGAACACCGGGGAGCTGTTTTTT	CASSPTGRNTGELFF	NA	TRBJ2-2	NA	TRBV7-6
TGTGCCAGCAGTCATGGGATGGGGGCATCTGAGCAGTACTTC	CASSHGMGASEQYF	NA	TRBJ2-7	NA	TRBV27